This T cell receptor beta chain is drawn from a study of T cells in Graves' hyperthyroidism and ophthalmopathy. Diagnosing involved the use of clinical symptoms, serum thyroxine and TRAb, thyroid ultrasound and orbital computed tomography. The CDR3 is made up of 15 amino acids. Unmatched junction bases numbered 4, after V lost 6 bases and J lost 3 bases. Germline V gene data show CDR1 as SGHTA and CDR2 as FQGNSA. It was RNA transcripts that yielded the amplified TCR beta CDR3 regions. HTBI primers were employed in a first-round RT-PCR of the TCR CDR3. Each CDR3 protein is one row after TCRdb ran MiXCR on the multiplex PCR reads. Of about 610,000 distinct CDR3 sequences listed, 14% to 15% are singletons.

The chain employs TRBV7-2 and TRBJ2-7; 14 bases match TRBD2. Material for sequencing was blood. The TCR originated in a woman aged 40-49 years with Graves' ophthalmopathy. The CDR3 region has the DNA TGTGCCAGCAGGGGCGGGACTAGCGGGAGCTACGAGCAGTACTTC. Its translation is CASRGGTSGSYEQYF.